This T cell receptor beta chain emerged from a study of CD4+ T cells in melanoma. Notes on the study in general: Diverse differentiation states were reported for melanoma neoantigen-specific CD4+ T cells. CD8+ T cell, macrophage and B cell function reportedly correlated with neoantigen-specific CD4+ T cells.

Measured with immunoSEQ multiplex PCR; TCRdb has only the in-frame clones, and not every one. Among around 100,000 clones listed, around 92% were seen once. About this clone itself: Its antigen is undetermined.

The sequencing input was peripheral blood. This TCR derives from a human donor with melanoma.

CDR3 coding DNA: TGCGCCAGCAGTAATCAGGGGGGAGAAACTGAAGCTTTCTTT. This sequence encodes CASSNQGGETEAFF. The chain employs TRBV5-1 and TRBJ1-1, with 7 bases identical to TRBD1. V trimming: 5 bases; J trimming: 5 bases; junction bases outside the gene matches: 9. CDR3 length: 14 residues. The V gene's germline CDR1 is SGHRS and CDR2 YFSETQ.